This T cell receptor beta chain was sequenced in a study of T cell changes during pregnancy in multiple sclerosis. Note on this clone: At one of its ends the junction is not consistent with the germline gene, which may arise from a read error. This CDR3 is also generated by other DNA sequences in the sample.

The data were produced by immunoSEQ multiplex PCR, yet TCRdb's version contains in-frame clones alone and is incomplete. This sample has about 110,000 clones, with 85% to 95% found just once. The source is a female donor in good health, enrolled as a control in a pregnancy study. The sample here was peripheral blood, taken in the third trimester of pregnancy.

The DNA for the CDR3 is TGCGCCAGCAGCGTAGGGTTTCGGGACTACTCCTACGAGCAGTACTTC. It is translated as CASSVGFRDYSYEQYF. The chain couples TRBV9 to TRBJ2-7; 7 bases fit TRBD2. The CDR3 consists of 16 residues. Germline CDR1 reads SGDLS; CDR2 reads YYNGEE.